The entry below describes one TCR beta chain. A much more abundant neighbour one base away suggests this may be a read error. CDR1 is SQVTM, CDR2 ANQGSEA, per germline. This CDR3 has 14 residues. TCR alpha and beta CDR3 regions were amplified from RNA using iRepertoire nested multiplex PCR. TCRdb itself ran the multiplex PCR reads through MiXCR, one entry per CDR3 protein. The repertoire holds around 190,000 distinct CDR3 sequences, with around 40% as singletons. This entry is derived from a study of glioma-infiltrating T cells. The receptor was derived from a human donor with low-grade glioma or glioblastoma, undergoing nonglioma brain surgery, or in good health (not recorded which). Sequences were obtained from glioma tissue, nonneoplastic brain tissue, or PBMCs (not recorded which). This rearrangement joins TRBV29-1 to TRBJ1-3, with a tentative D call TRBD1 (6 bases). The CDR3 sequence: CSVRPGEAGNTMYF. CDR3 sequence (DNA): TGCAGCGTTCGACCAGGGGAGGCTGGAAACACCATGTATTTT.